The next 25 T cell receptor beta chains were all read from a single sample in a study of patients and donors after allogeneic stem cell transplantation. TCRdb used MiXCR to reprocess the RT-PCR reads, holding one entry per CDR3 protein. This sample has 90,000 to 130,000 distinct CDR3 sequences, with approximately 35% found just once. Material for sequencing was blood, either unsorted or a sorted T cell fraction (not recorded which). The receptor source for this set is a human donor who was either an allogeneic HSCT recipient or a stem cell or donor lymphocyte infusion donor (not recorded which). It is not recorded whose cells these are; they may come from a transplant donor.

V and J are TRBV18 and TRBJ2-5; D gene unclear. Germline CDR1 reads KGHSH; CDR2 reads LQKENI. Trimming cost V 4 bases and J 3 bases, with 12 bases left between them. The CDR3 covers 14 residues. CDR3 nucleotides: TGTGCCAGCTCACTAGTTAGGTCCGAAGAGACCCAGTACTTC. Its protein is CASSLVRSEETQYF.

This chain uses TRBV20-1 with TRBJ1-1, with TRBD1 identical over 7 bases. V gave up 2 bases and J gave up 3 bases; unmatched junction bases: 3. This CDR3 spans 13 amino acids. Per germline, CDR1 DFQATT and CDR2 SNEGSKA (reference sequence). For the CDR3, the DNA is TGCAGTGCTAGAAGGGGGCCGGACACTGAAGCTTTCTTT. Translation gives CSARRGPDTEAFF.

The V call is TRBV27, the J call TRBJ2-3; unclear D gene. This CDR3 has 13 residues. The ends were cut back, 1 base at V and 4 bases at J, with 6 bases in the middle. Germline CDR1 is MNHEY and CDR2 is SMNVEV (reference sequence). Here the CDR3 DNA reads TGTGCCAGCAGTTTATTTGATCCAGATACGCAGTATTTT. This encodes CASSLFDPDTQYF.

V is TRBV27 and J is TRBJ1-6, with no clear D. Trimming stripped 1 base from V and 0 bases from J, with 10 bases between. Germline CDR1 reads MNHEY; CDR2 reads SMNVEV (reference sequence). The CDR3 spans 17 residues. CDR3 protein: CASSLLPGSSYNSPLHF. In DNA, the CDR3 is TGTGCCAGCAGTTTATTGCCGGGGAGCTCCTATAATTCACCCCTCCACTTT.

The chain carries TRBV12-3 or TRBV12-4 and TRBJ2-3; D might be TRBD2 (5 bases). Trimming cost V 4 bases and J 2 bases, with 10 bases left between them. The length of the CDR3 is 14 residues. The CDR3 sequence: CASSSRAYTDTQYF. CDR3 sequence (DNA): TGTGCCAGCAGTTCGCGGGCCTACACAGATACGCAGTATTTT.

The chain carries TRBV9 and TRBJ2-5; 8 bases line up with TRBD1. In germline, CDR1 is SGDLS, CDR2 YYNGEE. This CDR3 is 15 amino acids long. V shed 0 bases, J shed 4 bases, and the junction held 5 bases outside the gene matches. This CDR3 is CASSVESGQGETQYF. CDR3 sequence (DNA): TGTGCCAGCAGCGTAGAGAGCGGACAGGGAGAGACCCAGTACTTC.

This clonotype has more than one count but fewer than ten. V is TRBV24-1 and J is TRBJ1-4; no clear D. The V gene lost 6 bases and the J gene lost 6 bases, with 16 bases spanning the gap. Germline values: CDR1 KGHDR, CDR2 SFDVKD. The CDR3 is 15 amino acids. CDR3 in amino acids: CATSQGRLGDEKLFF. DNA of the CDR3: TGTGCCACCAGTCAAGGCCGCCTTGGGGATGAAAAACTGTTTTTT.

The chain has TRBV3-1 and TRBJ1-2, with TRBD1 matching over 7 bases. The CDR3 runs to 13 residues. Germline CDR1 is LGHDT and CDR2 is YNNKEL (reference sequence). The V and J ends lost 5 bases and 7 bases, in that order; junction bases with no gene match: 7. The chain's CDR3 is CASSYSGGSGYTF. For the CDR3, the DNA is TGTGCCAGCAGCTACTCAGGGGGATCTGGCTACACCTTC.

The chain combines TRBV24-1 with TRBJ2-2; the match to TRBD2 covers 8 bases. V dropped 5 bases and J dropped 0; count of bases not matched to a gene: 1. The CDR3 is 15 amino acids. CDR1 and CDR2 (germline): KGHDR, SFDVKD. CDR3 protein: CATSAGLANTGELFF. The CDR3 DNA reads as TGTGCCACCAGTGCGGGACTAGCGAACACCGGGGAGCTGTTTTTT.

In this sample, this clonotype turned up a few times. The chain is built from TRBV6-2 or TRBV6-3 and TRBJ1-5, with 8 bases that match TRBD1. V dropped 6 bases and J dropped 6; count of bases not matched to a gene: 4. The germline V gene encodes CDR1 MNHEY and CDR2 SVGEGT. The CDR3 is made up of 13 amino acids. CDR3 DNA sequence: TGTGCCAGCAGATGGGACAGGACTCAGCCCCAGCATTTT. This translates into CASRWDRTQPQHF.

This clonotype showed up just a few times. The chain employs TRBV20-1 and TRBJ2-1; no definite D call. The CDR3 has 12 residues. Germline V gene sequence: CDR1 DFQATT, CDR2 SNEGSKA (reference sequence). The V gene lost 4 bases and the J gene lost 9 bases, with 13 bases spanning the gap. The CDR3 reads CSANLFWGEQFF. DNA of the CDR3: TGCAGTGCTAACCTATTTTGGGGTGAGCAGTTCTTC.

The chain recombines TRBV7-2 with TRBJ1-1; TRBD1 is a possible D gene (6 bases). The CDR3 has 14 residues. V was pared by 5 bases and J by 4 bases, with 14 bases between. CDR1 SGHTA and CDR2 FQGNSA come from the germline V gene. This CDR3 is CASSLTDSGTEAFF. The CDR3 region has the DNA TGTGCCAGCAGCCTCACGGACAGCGGCACTGAAGCTTTCTTT.

The V and J genes are TRBV5-5 and TRBJ2-5, with D maybe TRBD1 (6 bases). Germline-derived CDR1 and CDR2 are SGHKS and YYEKEE (reference sequence). The CDR3 contains 16 residues. The germline V and J ends were trimmed by 4 bases and 5 bases, with 21 bases remaining between them. The CDR3 region is CASSVPYRAEGETQYF. The CDR3 bases are TGTGCCAGCAGCGTCCCATACAGGGCTGAGGGGGAGACCCAGTACTTC.

The chain has TRBV6-2 or TRBV6-3 and TRBJ2-1, with 7 positions matching TRBD1. The germline CDR1 and CDR2 sequences are MNHEY and SVGEGT. V shed 2 bases, J shed 3 bases, and the junction held 4 bases outside the gene matches. The CDR3 loop spans 15 amino acids. CDR3: CASSYRGQYYNEQFF. In DNA form, the CDR3 reads TGTGCCAGCAGTTACCGGGGACAGTACTACAATGAGCAGTTCTTC.

This clonotype was recorded a few times. The CDR3 sequence: CSAYRNLGEKLFF. CDR3 in DNA: TGCAGTGCTTACCGGAACTTAGGAGAAAAACTGTTTTTT. The V and J genes are TRBV20-1 and TRBJ1-4; unclear D gene. The CDR3 contains 13 residues. Deletions cut 5 bases from V and 8 bases from J, with 15 bases between. Germline CDR1 reads DFQATT; CDR2 reads SNEGSKA (reference sequence).

The V gene is TRBV20-1, the J gene TRBJ2-3; tentatively, D is TRBD1 or TRBD2 (5 bases each). The CDR3 runs to 14 residues. Trimming removed 7 bases at V and 0 bases at J, with 14 bases between. Germline values: CDR1 DFQATT, CDR2 SNEGSKA (reference sequence). DNA of the CDR3: TGCAGTGGACGTGGGACCACTAGCACAGATACGCAGTATTTT. Encoded protein: CSGRGTTSTDTQYF.

The genes are TRBV27 and TRBJ1-6; D is possibly TRBD1 (5 bases). Deletions cut 3 bases from V and 7 bases from J, with 7 bases between. The CDR3 is 13 residues long. Germline V gene data show CDR1 as MNHEY and CDR2 as SMNVEV (reference sequence). The DNA of the CDR3 is TGTGCCAGCAGTTTTACAGGAAATTCACCCCTCCACTTT. Translating gives CASSFTGNSPLHF.

This clonotype was detected a few times. The chain links TRBV20-1 to TRBJ1-3, with 9 bases matching TRBD1. J gave up 0 bases and V 6 bases, and 12 bases lay outside the gene matches. This CDR3 spans 17 amino acids. The germline CDR1 and CDR2 sequences are DFQATT and SNEGSKA (reference sequence). DNA for the CDR3: TGCAGTGCCAGCCCCGGGACAGGGCCCTTCTCTGGAAACACCATATATTTT. Encoded protein: CSASPGTGPFSGNTIYF.

This chain links TRBV6-1 with TRBJ1-1, with a tentative D call TRBD1 (6 bases). CDR1 MNHNS and CDR2 SASEGT come from the germline V gene. The CDR3 consists of 13 residues. Trimming pared 3 bases from V and 5 bases from J, leaving 10 bases between. The CDR3 nucleotides read TGTGCCAGCAGTGATCAGGGGTGGACTGAAGCTTTCTTT. Its protein product is CASSDQGWTEAFF.

This clonotype was recorded a few times. The chain employs TRBV20-1 and TRBJ2-7; TRBD1 or TRBD2 may be the D gene (5 bases each). There are 16 residues in the CDR3. The germline CDR1 and CDR2 sequences are DFQATT and SNEGSKA (reference sequence). V lost 5 bases and J lost 4, with 24 bases in between. CDR3 loop: CSAAEGYWALDYEQYF. Written as DNA, the CDR3 is TGCAGTGCTGCAGAGGGGTATTGGGCCCTCGATTACGAGCAGTACTTC.

This clonotype has a handful of counts. V gene TRBV7-3 combines with J gene TRBJ2-5; possibly TRBD2 for D (6 bases). Germline V lookup: CDR1 SGHTA, CDR2 FQGTGA. Trimming took 2 bases from V and 3 from J, leaving 13 bases between them. The CDR3 has 15 residues. DNA for the CDR3: TGTGCCAGCAGCTTACGTGGCGGGATTGAAGAGACCCAGTACTTC. It specifies CASSLRGGIEETQYF.

The chain uses TRBV5-1 and TRBJ2-1; D gene ambiguous. The length of the CDR3 is 12 residues. Germline V lookup: CDR1 SGHRS, CDR2 YFSETQ. V gave up 3 bases and J gave up 6 bases, with 7 bases separating them. CDR3 loop: CASSWDFNEQFF. The CDR3 DNA reads TGCGCCAGCAGCTGGGATTTCAATGAGCAGTTCTTC.

This clonotype was seen a handful of times. The rearrangement uses TRBV20-1 and TRBJ1-5; D call uncertain. V shed 2 bases and J shed 3 bases, with 11 bases lying between them. The CDR3 runs to 14 residues. The germline CDR1 and CDR2 sequences are DFQATT and SNEGSKA (reference sequence). DNA for the CDR3: TGCAGTGCTAGATCCAGCCTTTACAATCAGCCCCAGCATTTT. Residues: CSARSSLYNQPQHF.

CDR3 loop: CASSLFLAAEQFF. The CDR3 DNA sequence: TGTGCCAGCAGTTTATTCCTTGCCGCTGAGCAGTTCTTC. The rearrangement links TRBV27 to TRBJ2-1, with D uncertain. V lost 1 base and J 9 bases, leaving 10 bases between the germline ends. Per germline, CDR1 MNHEY and CDR2 SMNVEV (reference sequence). CDR3 size: 13 residues.

In its sample, this clonotype was seen many times. V and J are TRBV29-1 and TRBJ1-4; no reliable D call. This CDR3 has 11 amino acids. CDR1 SQVTM and CDR2 ANQGSEA come from the germline V gene. V was shortened by 7 bases and J by 4 bases, with 7 bases between the two germline ends. CDR3: CSGRVNEKLFF. CDR3 in DNA: TGCAGCGGACGGGTTAATGAAAAACTGTTTTTT.